These 8 T cell receptor beta chains originate from one sample sequenced in a study of cytomegalovirus exposure and HLA in healthy donors. A multiplex PCR was run with 60 Vbeta primers and 13 Jbeta primers. Produced via immunoSEQ multiplex PCR; TCRdb's table is partial and in-frame only. The table shows roughly 96,000 clones, with approximately 75% occurring only once. Sequencing was carried out using PBMCs. Source of these receptors: a female donor in good health and CMV-seropositive.

The chain uses TRBV7-2 and TRBJ2-1; TRBD2 might be the D (6 bases). Per germline, CDR1 SGHTA and CDR2 FQGNSA. The CDR3 is made up of 15 amino acids. Trimming removed 5 bases from V and 1 base from J, with 12 bases in between. CDR3 residues: CASSPSGRSYNEQFF. The CDR3 DNA follows: TGTGCCAGCAGCCCGTCAGGGAGGTCCTACAATGAGCAGTTCTTC.

The CDR3 nucleotides read TGTGCCAGCAGTGAAGCCTGGGGGCTCGGAGAGACCCAGTACTTC. Residues: CASSEAWGLGETQYF. J is TRBJ2-5 and V is TRBV6-1; perhaps TRBD1 as D (6 bases). The CDR3 runs 15 residues. V was cut by 0 bases and J by 4 bases, with 12 bases left in between. The germline V gene has CDR1 MNHNS and CDR2 SASEGT.

This rearrangement joins TRBV29-1 to TRBJ1-1; possibly TRBD1 for D (6 bases). Deletions cut 4 bases from V and 2 bases from J, with 11 bases between. The CDR3 is made up of 13 amino acids. Looked up from germline, CDR1 is SQVTM and CDR2 is ANQGSEA. The CDR3 region is CSVGGQTNTEAFF. The CDR3 DNA reads TGCAGCGTTGGAGGACAGACTAACACTGAAGCTTTCTTT.

V usage is TRBV7-9 and J usage is TRBJ2-7, with 10 nucleotides matching TRBD2. Germline lookup yields CDR1 SEHNR and CDR2 FQNEAQ (reference sequence). Trimming removed 1 base from V and 6 bases from J; junction bases left unmatched: 3. The CDR3 contains 14 residues. The CDR3 protein is CASSLVGLATEQYF. The CDR3 nucleotides read TGTGCCAGCAGCTTAGTGGGACTAGCGACCGAGCAGTACTTC. Filled out from reference TRBV7-9 and TRBJ2-7, the complete variable domain reads DTGVSQNPRHKITKRGQNVTFRCDPISEHNRLYWYRQTLGQGPEFLTYFQNEAQLEKSRLLSDRFSAERPKGSFSTLEIQRTEQGDSAMYLCASSLVGLATEQYFGPGTRLTVT.

The rearrangement uses TRBV15 and TRBJ1-6; 8 bases match TRBD1. Per germline, CDR1 LNHNV and CDR2 YYDKDF (reference sequence). The CDR3 length is 17 residues. J was trimmed by 4 bases and V by 2 bases; bases with no gene match: 7. The CDR3 protein is CATSRSTGAPYNSPLHF. The CDR3 DNA reads as TGTGCCACCAGCAGATCGACAGGGGCTCCTTATAATTCACCCCTCCACTTT.

This clone occurred a few times. The rearrangement uses TRBV12-5 and TRBJ2-7, with D unclear. The CDR3 consists of 15 residues. Looked up from germline, CDR1 is LGHNT and CDR2 is FRNRAP. Trimming cost V 0 bases and J 0 bases, with 9 bases left between them. CDR3 nucleotides: TGTGCTAGTGGTTTGGTAGTAGAGAGCTCCTACGAGCAGTACTTC. Protein product: CASGLVVESSYEQYF.

J is TRBJ2-3 and V is TRBV28; D is uncertain. Looked up from germline, CDR1 is MDHEN and CDR2 is SYDVKM. The CDR3 contains 13 residues. V gave up 6 bases and J gave up 2 bases, with 9 bases separating them. The CDR3: CASSPTLTDTQYF. The CDR3 DNA reads TGTGCCAGCAGCCCTACGCTCACAGATACGCAGTATTTT. The entire variable domain, with the rest obtained from reference TRBV28 and TRBJ2-3, is as follows: DVKVTQSSRYLVKRTGEKVFLECVQDMDHENMFWYRQDPGLGLRLIYFSYDVKMKEKGDIPEGYSVSREKKERFSLILESASTNQTSMYLCASSPTLTDTQYFGPGTRLTVL.

V and J are TRBV7-2 and TRBJ1-5; D perhaps matches TRBD1 (5 bases). Between the trimmed V and J ends, which lost 5 bases and 7 bases, there was a span of 15 bases. CDR3 length equals 14 residues. The germline V gene has CDR1 SGHTA and CDR2 FQGNSA. The CDR3 reads CASSPNQGRQPQHF. The CDR3 DNA reads as TGTGCCAGCAGCCCAAACCAGGGTAGGCAGCCCCAGCATTTT.